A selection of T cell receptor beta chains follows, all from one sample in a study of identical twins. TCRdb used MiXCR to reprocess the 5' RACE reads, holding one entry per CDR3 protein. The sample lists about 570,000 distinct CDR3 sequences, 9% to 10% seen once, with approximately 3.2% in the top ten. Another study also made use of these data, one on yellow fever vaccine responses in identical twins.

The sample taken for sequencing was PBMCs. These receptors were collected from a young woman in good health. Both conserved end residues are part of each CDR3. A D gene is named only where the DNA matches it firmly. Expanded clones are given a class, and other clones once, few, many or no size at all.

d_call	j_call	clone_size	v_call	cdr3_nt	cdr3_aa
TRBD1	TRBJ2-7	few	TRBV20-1	TGCAGTGCCCAAGCAGGGGGCGTCGACGAGCAGTACTTC	CSAQAGGVDEQYF
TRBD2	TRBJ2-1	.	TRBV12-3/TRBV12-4	TGTGCCAGCAGCTTGGGACTAGTCCCCCCTAACGATGAGCAGTTCTTC	CASSLGLVPPNDEQFF
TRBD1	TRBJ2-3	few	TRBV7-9	TGTGCCAGCAGCTTCCCCGGACAGGGCCATAGCACAGATACGCAGTATTTT	CASSFPGQGHSTDTQYF
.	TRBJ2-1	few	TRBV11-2	TGTGCCAGCAGCTTACGGGTTGTAATCCATGAGCAGTTCTTC	CASSLRVVIHEQFF
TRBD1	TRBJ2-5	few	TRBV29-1	TGCAGCGTCCGTTCCGGGACAGGGATTGAGACCCAGTACTTC	CSVRSGTGIETQYF
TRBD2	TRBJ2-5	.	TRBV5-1	TGCGCCAGCAGCTGGACTAGCGGGGCGACCCAGTACTTC	CASSWTSGATQYF
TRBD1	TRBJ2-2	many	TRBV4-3	TGCGCCAGCAGCCAAGATTACAGGGGGCCCCCCGGGGAGCTGTTTTTT	CASSQDYRGPPGELFF
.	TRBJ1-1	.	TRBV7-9	TGTGCCAGCAACCACCTCGGGGGGGTCATGAACACTGAAGCTTTCTTT	CASNHLGGVMNTEAFF
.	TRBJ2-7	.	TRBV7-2	TGTGCCACCTCACGAGGGAACGAGCAGTACTTC	CATSRGNEQYF
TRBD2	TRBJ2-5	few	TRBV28	TGTGCCAGCCGGGGGGGCTACCTAAGGATAACCTCGGGAGAGACCCAGTACTTC	CASRGGYLRITSGETQYF
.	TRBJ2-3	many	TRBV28	TGTGCCAGCAGTTCCCCGGGTCGGGGAGATACGCAGTATTTT	CASSSPGRGDTQYF
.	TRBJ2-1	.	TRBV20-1	TGCAGTGCTAGAGATCCCGGGGGAGATAGCGAACAGTTCTTC	CSARDPGGDSEQFF
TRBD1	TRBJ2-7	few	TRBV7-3	TGTGCCAGCAGCCTGGGACAGGCTGCGCACGAGCAGTACTTC	CASSLGQAAHEQYF
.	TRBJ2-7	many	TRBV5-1	TGCGCCAGCAGCAGGGACGGAATATCCGAGCAGTACTTC	CASSRDGISEQYF
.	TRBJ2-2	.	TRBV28	TGTGCCAGCAGTTTATTCCTCGGAGCGAACACCGGGGAGCTGTTTTTT	CASSLFLGANTGELFF
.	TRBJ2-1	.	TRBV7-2	TGTGCCAGCACCAGACAGGCAAGGTACAATGAGCAGTTCTTC	CASTRQARYNEQFF
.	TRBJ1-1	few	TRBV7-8	TGTGCCAGCAGTATAAGGGAAACGAACACTGAAGCTTTCTTT	CASSIRETNTEAFF
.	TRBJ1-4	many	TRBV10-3	TGTGCCATCAGTGAGTCGAGACAGCGTAATGAAAAACTGTTTTTT	CAISESRQRNEKLFF
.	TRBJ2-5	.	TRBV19	TGTGCCAGTAGTATAGCCACCCAAGAGACCCAGTACTTC	CASSIATQETQYF
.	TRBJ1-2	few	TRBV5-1	TGCGCCAGCAGCCCGCTTGAATGGGGGTATGGCTACACCTTC	CASSPLEWGYGYTF
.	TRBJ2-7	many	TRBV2	TGTGCCAGCAGGAAAAGCTCCTACGAGCAGTACTTC	CASRKSSYEQYF
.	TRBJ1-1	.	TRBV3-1	TGTGCCAGCAGCATATCACTCCGCCCGAGTGAAGCTTTCTTT	CASSISLRPSEAFF
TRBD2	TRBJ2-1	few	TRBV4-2	TGTGCCAGCAGCCAAGCGGATAGCGGGGGGGCAGGGTCCTACAATGAGCAGTTCTTC	CASSQADSGGAGSYNEQFF
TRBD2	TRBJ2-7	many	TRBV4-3	TGCGCCAGCAGCCAAGGGGCTAGCGGGGCCTACGAGCAGTACTTC	CASSQGASGAYEQYF
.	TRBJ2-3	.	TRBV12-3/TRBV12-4	TGTGCCAGCAGGCGGACGGAAAGCACAGATACGCAGTATTTT	CASRRTESTDTQYF
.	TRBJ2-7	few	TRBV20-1	TGCAGTGCTAGAGATAGGACAGAGAGCTCCTACGAGCAGTACTTC	CSARDRTESSYEQYF
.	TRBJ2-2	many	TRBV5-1	TGCGCCAGCAGCTTGGCCAGGAACGGGGAGCTGTTTTTT	CASSLARNGELFF
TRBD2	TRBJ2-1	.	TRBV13	TGTGCCAGCAGCCTCGGAGTGACTAGCGGGAACAATGAGCAGTTCTTC	CASSLGVTSGNNEQFF
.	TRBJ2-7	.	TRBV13	TGTGCCAGCAGCTCAACTTACCGGGAGACTAAATCCACTCTCGGGTTCGAGCAGTACTTC	CASSSTYRETKSTLGFEQYF
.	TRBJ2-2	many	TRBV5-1	TGCGCCAGCAGCTTGGTGGGCCTTCTTTCCACCGGGGAGCTGTTTTTT	CASSLVGLLSTGELFF
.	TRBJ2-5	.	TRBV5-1	TGCGCCAGCAGCTCTCCAGGGACCCAAGAGACCCAGTACTTC	CASSSPGTQETQYF
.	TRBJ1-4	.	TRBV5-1	TGCGCCAGCAGCTTTTGGCAAGGAGGAGAAAAACTGTTTTTT	CASSFWQGGEKLFF
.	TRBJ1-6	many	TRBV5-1	TGCGCCAGCAGCTTGGTGGGGGCAGGAGATTATAATTCACCCCTCCACTTT	CASSLVGAGDYNSPLHF
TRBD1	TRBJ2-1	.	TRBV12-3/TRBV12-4	TGTGCCAGCAGCACCAGGGGGCGCGAAGGCAATGAGCAGTTCTTC	CASSTRGREGNEQFF
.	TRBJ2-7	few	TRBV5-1	TGCGCCAGCAGCTTAGGAACCCTCGGCAACGAGCAGTACTTC	CASSLGTLGNEQYF
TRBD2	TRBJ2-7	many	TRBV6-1	TGTGCCAGCAGCCCCCGAGGACTAGCGGGAGAAGGTCTATACGAGCAGTACTTC	CASSPRGLAGEGLYEQYF
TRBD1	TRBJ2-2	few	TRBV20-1	TGCAGTCCCCGGGACAGGGGCACCGGGGAGCTGTTTTTT	CSPRDRGTGELFF
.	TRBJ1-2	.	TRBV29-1	TGCAGCGCCCTCTCTGATGGCTACACCTTC	CSALSDGYTF
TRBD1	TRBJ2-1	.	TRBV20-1	TGCAGTGTCCCGGGACAGGGGAGCCGATACAATGAGCAGTTCTTC	CSVPGQGSRYNEQFF
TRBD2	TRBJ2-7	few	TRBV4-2	TGTGCCAGCAGCCAAGTTGGTAGCGGGATAGTTTACGAGCAGTACTTC	CASSQVGSGIVYEQYF
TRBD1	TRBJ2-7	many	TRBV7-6	TGTGCCAGCAGCCCAGGACAGGGGGTGATCTACGAGCAGTACTTC	CASSPGQGVIYEQYF
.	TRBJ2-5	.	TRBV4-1	TGCGCCAGCAGCCAAGATGTGCAGGACCAAGAGACCCAGTACTTC	CASSQDVQDQETQYF
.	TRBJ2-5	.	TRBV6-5	TGTGCCAGCAGTTACGCAGGGACAAGGAGGGGTCAAGAGACCCAGTACTTC	CASSYAGTRRGQETQYF
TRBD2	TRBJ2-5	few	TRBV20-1	TGCAGTGCTAAAGGACTAGCGGGGTTTCAAGAGACCCAGTACTTC	CSAKGLAGFQETQYF
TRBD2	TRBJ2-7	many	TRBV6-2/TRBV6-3	TGTGCCAGCACACCGGGACTAGAAGGCTACGAGCAGTACTTC	CASTPGLEGYEQYF
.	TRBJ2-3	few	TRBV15	TGTGCCACCAGCACCAGGACGCGCTCTAGCACAGATACGCAGTATTTT	CATSTRTRSSTDTQYF
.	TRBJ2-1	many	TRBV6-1	TGTGCCAGCCGACAGAGAAAATACAATGAGCAGTTCTTC	CASRQRKYNEQFF
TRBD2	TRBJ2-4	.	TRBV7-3	TGTGCCAGCAGCTTAAGACTAGCGGGGGCCTACAAAAACATTCAGTACTTC	CASSLRLAGAYKNIQYF
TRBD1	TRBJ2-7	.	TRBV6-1	TGTGCCTCGAGAACCGGGACAGGACTGGACGAGCAGTACTTC	CASRTGTGLDEQYF
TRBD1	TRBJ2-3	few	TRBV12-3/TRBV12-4	TGTGCCAGCAGTCCGGGCGACAGGGCTAGCACAGATACGCAGTATTTT	CASSPGDRASTDTQYF
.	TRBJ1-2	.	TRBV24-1	TGTGCCACCAGTGAAGACAGTTTTAATGGCTACACCTTC	CATSEDSFNGYTF
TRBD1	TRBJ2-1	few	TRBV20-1	TGCAGTGCTCCGGCGGTGGGGACAGGGAACAATGAGCAGTTCTTC	CSAPAVGTGNNEQFF
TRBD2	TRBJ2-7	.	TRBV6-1	TGTGCCAGCCACGGGGAGGGTATCCTTCACGAGCAGTACTTC	CASHGEGILHEQYF
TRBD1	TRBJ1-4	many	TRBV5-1	TGCGCCAGCAGCTTGGACAGGGGGAACGAAAAACTGTTTTTT	CASSLDRGNEKLFF
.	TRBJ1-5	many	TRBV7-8	TGTGCCAGCAGCTTAGGGTCGGGGGTTGGCAATCAGCCCCAGCATTTT	CASSLGSGVGNQPQHF